The sequence of this TCR beta chain was determined in a study of blood T cells in healthy people across ages. Ten or more counts support this clonotype. A second about 6 to 12 cycle PCR used barcoded and J-beta primers. TCRdb reanalysed the 5' RACE reads using MiXCR and keeps one entry per CDR3 protein. The data hold 900,000 to 950,000 distinct CDR3 sequences, with 29% observed a single time. Germline V CDR1 and CDR2: DFQATT, SNEGSKA (reference sequence). Germline trimming cut 1 base from V and 7 bases from J; bases unmatched to any gene: 9. This CDR3 is 16 amino acids long. These same data were also listed under a study on T cells of mothers and their children.

The chain links TRBV20-1 to TRBJ2-5; TRBD2 matches 13 bases. Material for sequencing was blood. This clonotype originated in a woman aged 40 to 49 in good health. The CDR3: CSARVGTSGVGGTQYF. As DNA, the CDR3 is TGCAGTGCTAGAGTAGGGACTAGCGGGGTGGGAGGGACCCAGTACTTC.